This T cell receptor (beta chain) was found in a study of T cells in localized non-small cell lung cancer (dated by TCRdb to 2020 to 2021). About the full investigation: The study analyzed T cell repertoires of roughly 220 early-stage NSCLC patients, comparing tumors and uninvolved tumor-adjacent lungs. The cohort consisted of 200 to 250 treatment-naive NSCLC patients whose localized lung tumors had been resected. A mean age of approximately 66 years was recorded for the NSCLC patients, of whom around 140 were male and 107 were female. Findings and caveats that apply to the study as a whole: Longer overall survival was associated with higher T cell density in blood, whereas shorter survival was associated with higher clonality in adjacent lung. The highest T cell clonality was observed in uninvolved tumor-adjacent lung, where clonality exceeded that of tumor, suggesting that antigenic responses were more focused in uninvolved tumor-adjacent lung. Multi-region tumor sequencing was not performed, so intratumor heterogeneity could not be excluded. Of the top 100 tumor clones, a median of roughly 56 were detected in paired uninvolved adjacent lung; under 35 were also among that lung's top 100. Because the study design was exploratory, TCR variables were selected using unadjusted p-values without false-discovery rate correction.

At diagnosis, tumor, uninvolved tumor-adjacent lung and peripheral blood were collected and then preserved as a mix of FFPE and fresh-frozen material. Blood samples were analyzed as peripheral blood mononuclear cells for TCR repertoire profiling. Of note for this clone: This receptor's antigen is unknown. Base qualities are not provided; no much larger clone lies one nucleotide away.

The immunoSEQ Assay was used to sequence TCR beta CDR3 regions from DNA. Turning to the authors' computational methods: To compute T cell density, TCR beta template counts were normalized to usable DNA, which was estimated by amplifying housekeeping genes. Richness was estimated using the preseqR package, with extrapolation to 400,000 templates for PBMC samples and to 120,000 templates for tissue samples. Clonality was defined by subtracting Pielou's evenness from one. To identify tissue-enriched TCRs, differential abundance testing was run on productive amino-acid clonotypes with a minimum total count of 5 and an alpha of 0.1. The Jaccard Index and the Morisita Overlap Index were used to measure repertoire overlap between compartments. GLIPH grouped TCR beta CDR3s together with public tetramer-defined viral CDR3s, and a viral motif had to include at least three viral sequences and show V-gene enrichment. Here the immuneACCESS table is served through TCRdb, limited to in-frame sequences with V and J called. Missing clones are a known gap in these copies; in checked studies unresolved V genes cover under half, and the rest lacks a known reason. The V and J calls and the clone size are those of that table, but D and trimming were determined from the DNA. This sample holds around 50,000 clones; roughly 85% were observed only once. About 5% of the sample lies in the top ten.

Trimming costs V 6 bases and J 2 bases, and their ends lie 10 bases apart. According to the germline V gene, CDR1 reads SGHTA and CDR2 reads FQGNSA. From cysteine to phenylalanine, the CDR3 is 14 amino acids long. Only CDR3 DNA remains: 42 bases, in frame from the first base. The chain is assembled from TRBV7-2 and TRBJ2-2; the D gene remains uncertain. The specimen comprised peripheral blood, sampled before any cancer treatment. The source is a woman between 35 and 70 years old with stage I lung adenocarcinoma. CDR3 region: CASRVQQNTGELFF. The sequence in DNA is TGTGCCAGCAGGGTGCAACAAAACACCGGGGAGCTGTTTTTT.